Sequencing of this T cell receptor beta chain was carried out in a study of T-cell memory formation after mild COVID-19. General study findings and limits: Later expanders leaned CD4+, whereas clones that contracted between day 15 and 85 were balanced CD4/CD8. Clonal second-wave expansions that peaked on day 37 had unconfirmed SARS-CoV-2 specificity. The pre-infection memory compartment contained some responding clones, suggesting cross-reactive memory joined.

There are a few counts of this clonotype. Its antigen is as yet unknown. cDNA libraries for TCR alpha and TCR beta, carrying sample barcodes and UMIs, came from 5'RACE with constant-segment primers. TCRdb called the 5' RACE reads again in MiXCR, with one record for every CDR3 protein. The table has around 410,000 distinct CDR3 sequences, more than 20% seen once; the top ten hold about 12%. Germline values: CDR1 SQVTM, CDR2 ANQGSEA. The V end lost 8 bases, the J end lost 9 bases, and 23 bases lay between the germline ends. The CDR3 length is 14 residues. The origin of this receptor is an adult woman who had mild COVID-19 (a few samples of this study predate the infection). Cell type and time point are not known. The genes are TRBV29-1 and TRBJ2-1, with D perhaps TRBD2 (5 bases). Sequenced material: PBMCs or a T cell subset sorted from them (not recorded which). CDR3 sequence reads: CSLTRRRTGGEQFF. CDR3 bases: TGCAGCCTCACGAGGAGACGGACCGGAGGTGAGCAGTTCTTC.